Below, 13 T cell receptor beta chains from the same sample are listed, as sequenced in a study of post-analysis software for immune sequencing data. Researchers reported that TCR beta cDNA libraries carried unique molecular identifiers. Each CDR3 protein gets one entry after TCRdb re-called the PCR reads with MiXCR. Among 150,000 to 200,000 distinct CDR3 sequences listed, around 30% were seen once. What these receptors recognize is not known. Whole-study findings and limits: Higher frequency in patients than in controls was seen for roughly five TRBV segments, with TRBV5-6, TRBV5-1 and TRBV20-1 among them.

The sample taken for sequencing was blood. The receptors come from a girl under 18 with multiple sclerosis.

The chain carries TRBV25-1 and TRBJ1-4; D call uncertain. This CDR3 spans 13 amino acids. The germline CDR1 and CDR2 sequences are MGHDK and SYGVNS. V was shortened by 1 base and J by 8 bases, with 8 bases between the two germline ends. The CDR3 spells CASSESGVEKLFF. The CDR3 bases are TGTGCCAGCAGTGAATCTGGGGTAGAAAAACTGTTTTTT.

This sequence joins TRBV4-1 and TRBJ2-7; D might be TRBD2 (7 bases). Germline CDR1 MGHRA, CDR2 YSYEKL. Trimming took off 1 base at V and 7 bases at J, with 23 bases between the two ends. CDR3 size: 17 residues. CDR3 residues: CASSQVGGADPYNEQYF. The CDR3 DNA sequence: TGCGCCAGCAGCCAAGTTGGGGGGGCGGACCCCTATAATGAGCAGTACTTC.

This clonotype was observed at least ten times. The chain links TRBV20-1 to TRBJ1-2, with D uncertain. Looked up from germline, CDR1 is DFQATT and CDR2 is SNEGSKA (reference sequence). The ends were cut back, 4 bases at V and 0 bases at J, with 6 bases in the middle. The CDR3 length is 12 residues. CDR3 region: CSATSSNYGYTF. CDR3 coding DNA: TGCAGTGCTACGTCCTCTAACTATGGCTACACCTTC.

This clonotype was recorded at least ten times. This rearrangement joins TRBV12-3 or TRBV12-4 to TRBJ2-1; 7 positions match TRBD1. With 4 bases clipped from V and 6 bases from J, the junction kept 15 bases outside the gene matches. The length of the CDR3 is 17 residues. CDR3 coding DNA: TGTGCCAGCAGTTCTACGACGGGACAGTTTATGCTCAATGAGCAGTTCTTC. Protein product: CASSSTTGQFMLNEQFF.

This clonotype was detected only a few times. The rearrangement joins TRBV15 to TRBJ1-1; no clear D gene. The V gene lost 9 bases and the J gene lost 1 base, with 18 bases spanning the gap. The V gene's germline CDR1 is LNHNV and CDR2 YYDKDF (reference sequence). The CDR3 consists of 15 residues. CDR3 region: CATVWEGAPNTEAFF. The CDR3 DNA sequence: TGTGCCACGGTATGGGAGGGAGCCCCGAACACTGAAGCTTTCTTT.

This chain connects TRBV12-3 or TRBV12-4 to TRBJ2-5, with 8 bases lining up with TRBD2. The CDR3 is 18 residues long. V lost 1 base to trimming and J lost 11 bases; unmatched junction nucleotides: 21. The CDR3 loop reads CASSLGPLSGLVVDEQYF. The CDR3 DNA reads TGTGCCAGCAGTTTAGGGCCTCTTTCGGGACTAGTAGTCGATGAGCAGTACTTC.

The chain is built from TRBV6-5 and TRBJ2-5; the match to TRBD2 covers 15 bases. V trimming: 8 bases; J trimming: 5 bases; junction bases outside the gene matches: 9. The CDR3 totals 16 residues. Germline CDR1 MNHEY, CDR2 SVGAGI. The CDR3 loop is CASGPGLAGGQETQYF. In DNA, the CDR3 is TGTGCCAGCGGACCCGGACTAGCGGGAGGGCAGGAGACCCAGTACTTC.

The chain combines TRBV29-1 with TRBJ2-5, with D possibly being TRBD1 (6 bases). V gave up 3 bases and J gave up 5 bases, with 10 bases separating them. CDR3 size: 12 residues. CDR1 SQVTM and CDR2 ANQGSEA come from the germline V gene. The CDR3 spells CSVDTGRETQYF. The CDR3 DNA reads TGCAGCGTTGATACAGGGCGGGAGACCCAGTACTTC. The full variable domain, with the rest looked up from reference TRBV29-1 and TRBJ2-5, is SAVISQKPSRDICQRGTSLTIQCQVDSQVTMMFWYRQQPGQSLTLIATANQGSEATYESGFVIDKFPISRPNLTFSTLTVSNMSPEDSSIYLCSVDTGRETQYFGPGTRLLVL.

This clonotype has a count of ten or more. This chain connects TRBV28 to TRBJ2-6, with 8 bases identical to TRBD1. The V segment lost 8 bases and the J segment 0 bases; nucleotides outside the gene matches: 3. Per germline, CDR1 MDHEN and CDR2 SYDVKM. This CDR3 has 15 amino acids. The CDR3 here is CASSTGGSGANVLTF. The CDR3 region has the DNA TGTGCCAGCTCAACAGGGGGCTCTGGGGCCAACGTCCTGACTTTC.

V is TRBV12-3 or TRBV12-4 and J is TRBJ2-1; 11 bases agree with TRBD2. The CDR3 has 15 residues. The junction had 7 bases not matched to a gene; V was cut back by 7 bases and J by 5 bases. CDR3 nucleotide sequence: TGTGCCAGCACCCTTAGCGGGAGGGGGGACAATGAGCAGTTCTTC. Protein: CASTLSGRGDNEQFF.

The chain is built from TRBV5-1 and TRBJ1-1; 7 positions agree with TRBD1. Germline assignment: CDR1 SGHRS and CDR2 YFSETQ. This CDR3 contains 15 residues. Germline trimming cut 4 bases from V and 3 bases from J; bases unmatched to any gene: 9. The DNA for the CDR3 is TGCGCCAGCAGCGCCCGACAGGGTATGGACACTGAAGCTTTCTTT. Translation gives CASSARQGMDTEAFF.

In this sample, this clonotype turned up a few times. The gene calls are TRBV7-2 and TRBJ1-2; 10 bases are shared with TRBD1. Germline V gene data show CDR1 as SGHTA and CDR2 as FQGNSA. The V and J ends lost 1 base and 2 bases, in that order; junction bases with no gene match: 7. The CDR3 runs 17 residues. The CDR3 bases are TGTGCCAGCAGCTTAGGGATTCAGGACAGGGGGAACTATGGCTACACCTTC. Translation gives CASSLGIQDRGNYGYTF.

Ten or more counts support this clonotype. The genes are TRBV9 and TRBJ2-1; D not resolved. The CDR3 covers 15 residues. Germline CDR1 and CDR2: SGDLS and YYNGEE. Trimming removed 4 bases at V and 3 bases at J, with 14 bases between. DNA of the CDR3: TGTGCCAGCAGCCCCTCTATCGGAATCTACAATGAGCAGTTCTTC. It yields the protein CASSPSIGIYNEQFF.